These 29 T cell receptor beta chains originate from one sample sequenced in a study of T-cell reconstitution after alpha-beta-depleted transplantation in children. Unique molecular identifiers tagged the TCRbeta library. TCRdb reprocessed the PCR reads with MiXCR, giving one entry per CDR3 protein. The data show about 72,000 distinct CDR3 sequences, more than 5.5% seen once. The input for sequencing was PBMCs from the stem cell graft donor, taken from the stem cell graft. The receptor source for this set is a human donor who donated a stem cell graft to a child with acute lymphoblastic leukemia.

This clonotype was picked up many times. The chain uses TRBV4-3 and TRBJ1-1; possibly TRBD1 for D (5 bases). This CDR3 spans 16 amino acids. Germline V CDR1 and CDR2: LGHNA, YSLEER. Trimming took off 0 bases at V and 2 bases at J, with 13 bases between the two ends. This CDR3 reads CASSQEGRGPNTEAFF. CDR3 nucleotides: TGCGCCAGCAGCCAAGAGGGGCGGGGACCCAACACTGAAGCTTTCTTT.

This clonotype was detected ten times or more. This rearrangement joins TRBV7-2 to TRBJ1-6; maybe TRBD1 (5 bases). CDR1 and CDR2 (germline): SGHTA, FQGNSA. The CDR3 totals 17 residues. V lost 5 bases, J lost 0 bases, and 14 bases lay in between. The CDR3 region has the DNA TGTGCCAGCAGCCGGACAAGAATGAGCTCCTATAATTCACCCCTCCACTTT. Translating it yields CASSRTRMSSYNSPLHF.

This clonotype came up many times. The CDR3 coding sequence is TGTGCCAGCAGTTACTCGGGACAAGGCGACGAGCAGTACTTC. Translating gives CASSYSGQGDEQYF. The gene calls are TRBV6-5 and TRBJ2-7, with TRBD1 as a possible D gene (6 bases). The V gene lost 0 bases and the J gene lost 5 bases, with 11 bases spanning the gap. The CDR3 contains 14 residues. The germline gives CDR1 MNHEY, CDR2 SVGAGI.

Written as DNA, the CDR3 is TGTGCCATCTGTTTACGCCCTCCCAGCCCTCCGGGACAGGGTTATGGCTACACCTTC. The encoded protein is CAICLRPPSPPGQGYGYTF. V gene TRBV12-3 or TRBV12-4 combines with J gene TRBJ1-2; 9 bases fit TRBD1. The CDR3 covers 19 residues. With V trimmed by 10 bases and J by 5 bases, 26 bases remained unmatched.

This clonotype was recorded at least ten times. The J gene is TRBJ2-5, the V gene TRBV7-2, with D hard to call. The CDR3 spans 13 residues. The V gene lost 8 bases and the J gene lost 1 base, with 11 bases spanning the gap. Germline V CDR1 and CDR2: SGHTA, FQGNSA. CDR3 amino acids: CASVRGFQETQYF. The DNA for the CDR3 is TGTGCCAGCGTGCGAGGTTTCCAAGAGACCCAGTACTTC.

Relative to its sample, this clonotype is medium-sized. The chain recombines TRBV20-1 with TRBJ1-2; tentatively, D is TRBD1 (6 bases). The V gene's germline CDR1 is DFQATT and CDR2 SNEGSKA (reference sequence). Trimming removed 3 bases from V and 8 bases from J, with 10 bases in between. CDR3 length equals 11 residues. CDR3 DNA sequence: TGCAGTGCTAGCGGGGGCGTCGGCTACACCTTC. Protein: CSASGGVGYTF.

V is TRBV7-2 and J is TRBJ2-2; 9 nucleotides line up with TRBD1. Germline V gene sequence: CDR1 SGHTA, CDR2 FQGNSA. V shed 0 bases and J 4 bases; nucleotides not matched to a gene: 12. CDR3 length equals 19 residues. CDR3 nucleotides: TGTGCCAGCAGCTTAGCCCCCCCCGGGACAGGGTCGGGCACCGGGGAGCTGTTTTTT. This sequence encodes CASSLAPPGTGSGTGELFF.

This clonotype appeared many times. The chain uses TRBV11-2 and TRBJ1-1; D not resolved. This CDR3 is built from 12 residues. The V end lost 5 bases, the J end lost 4 bases, and 8 bases lay between the germline ends. Per the germline V gene, CDR1 is SGHAT and CDR2 is FQNNGV. CDR3 DNA sequence: TGTGCCAGCAGCACTTACCGCACTGAAGCTTTCTTT. Protein: CASSTYRTEAFF.

This clonotype was detected ten times or more. This rearrangement joins TRBV12-3 or TRBV12-4 to TRBJ2-1; no firm D call. The CDR3 has 12 amino acids. The V end was cut by 4 bases, the J end by 9 bases, with 10 bases between. The CDR3 reads CASSSIVAEQFF. The CDR3 DNA sequence: TGTGCCAGCAGTTCCATAGTGGCTGAGCAGTTCTTC.

This clonotype has at least ten counts. The CDR3, as DNA: TGTGCCAGCAGCTCCCGACTAGCGGGAGGGGCGGAGCAGTTCTTC. Its translation: CASSSRLAGGAEQFF. V and J are TRBV7-3 and TRBJ2-1; 14 bases fit TRBD2. CDR3 size: 15 residues. Trimming at V came to 4 bases and at J to 10 bases, leaving 6 bases not matched to a gene. Germline loops: CDR1 SGHTA, CDR2 FQGTGA.

This clonotype was seen at least ten times. The chain carries TRBV5-1 and TRBJ2-7; D is perhaps TRBD1 or TRBD2 (6 bases each). This CDR3 spans 15 amino acids. Trimming removed 3 bases at V and 5 bases at J, with 18 bases between. CDR1 and CDR2 from the germline V gene are SGHRS and YFSETQ. The CDR3 DNA is TGCGCCAGCAGCTCCGGGGGCAGGGGAGGACACGAGCAGTACTTC. Its protein is CASSSGGRGGHEQYF.

This chain uses TRBV7-9 with TRBJ1-5; 8 positions match TRBD1. Germline values: CDR1 SEHNR, CDR2 FQNEAQ (reference sequence). V was pared by 3 bases and J by 5 bases, with 0 bases of the junction left unmatched. The CDR3 sequence is 13 residues long. CDR3 DNA sequence: TGTGCCAGCAGCTTGGGACAGGATCAGCCCCAGCATTTT. Protein: CASSLGQDQPQHF.

There are many counts of this clonotype. The chain uses TRBV5-5 and TRBJ2-2, with a tentative D call TRBD1 (6 bases). The CDR3 has 15 amino acids. V was cut by 4 bases and J by 6 bases, with 16 bases left in between. The germline V gene encodes CDR1 SGHKS and CDR2 YYEKEE (reference sequence). The CDR3 region has the DNA TGTGCCAGCAGCCTTCGAACACAGGGTCCCGGGGAGCTGTTTTTT. This translates into CASSLRTQGPGELFF.

This clonotype has a handful of counts. With a much larger clone just one base away, this may be a read error. The CDR3 is CACSQDRPGNNEQFF. The CDR3 DNA is TGTGCCTGCAGCCAAGATCGTCCAGGAAACAATGAGCAGTTCTTC. The rearrangement joins TRBV3-1 to TRBJ2-1; no reliable D call. Germline values: CDR1 LGHDT, CDR2 YNNKEL (reference sequence). There are 15 residues in the CDR3.

This clonotype was detected ten times or more. This chain joins TRBV7-3 and TRBJ1-1; D gene ambiguous. Per the germline V gene, CDR1 is SGHTA and CDR2 is FQGTGA. This CDR3 comprises 13 residues. V lost 2 bases and J lost 5, with 9 bases in between. The CDR3 DNA reads TGTGCCAGCAGCTTACCTGGGAGGACTGAAGCTTTCTTT. Encoded protein: CASSLPGRTEAFF.

The CDR3 loop is CASSWDRGPYEQYF. CDR3 coding DNA: TGTGCCAGCAGTTGGGACAGGGGTCCCTACGAGCAGTACTTC. The rearrangement joins TRBV28 to TRBJ2-7, with 10 bases lining up with TRBD1. V was pared by 4 bases and J by 2 bases, with 2 bases of the junction left unmatched. Germline assignment: CDR1 MDHEN and CDR2 SYDVKM. CDR3 length: 14 residues.

Only a few counts were recorded for this clonotype. The chain is built from TRBV2 and TRBJ1-1; possibly TRBD1 for D (5 bases). This CDR3 contains 10 residues. Deletions cut 8 bases from V and 6 bases from J, with 7 bases between. The V gene's germline CDR1 is SNHLY and CDR2 FYNNEI. The DNA of the CDR3 is TGTGCCAGCCGGGGGTCTGAAGCTTTCTTT. Translation: CASRGSEAFF.

The table lists this clonotype with a few counts. The chain carries TRBV7-2 and TRBJ1-4; D is perhaps TRBD1 (6 bases). CDR3 length: 13 residues. The V gene's germline CDR1 is SGHTA and CDR2 FQGNSA. Trimming pared 2 bases from V and 6 bases from J, leaving 7 bases between. CDR3 nucleotide sequence: TGTGCCAGCAGCTTATCAGGGGATGAAAAACTGTTTTTT. Its protein is CASSLSGDEKLFF.

In this sample, this clonotype turned up many times. V gene TRBV9 combines with J gene TRBJ2-2; TRBD2 matches at 9 bases. V lost 2 bases to trimming and J lost 6 bases; unmatched junction nucleotides: 5. There are 15 residues in the CDR3. Germline CDR1 is SGDLS and CDR2 is YYNGEE. This chain's CDR3 is CASSVGLASPGELFF. The CDR3 DNA is TGTGCCAGCAGCGTCGGACTAGCGTCCCCCGGGGAGCTGTTTTTT.

This clonotype has a handful of counts. The chain joins TRBV6-2 or TRBV6-3 to TRBJ1-2; no clear D. V was cut by 6 bases and J by 2 bases, with 10 bases left in between. Germline-derived CDR1 and CDR2 are MNHEY and SVGEGT. The CDR3 has 13 amino acids. The CDR3 here is CASSRGRNYGYTF. The CDR3 DNA reads as TGTGCCAGCAGCCGTGGGCGGAACTATGGCTACACCTTC.

This clonotype was picked up many times. For the CDR3, the DNA is TGTGCCAGCAGTTTAGGGCACAAGACCTACAATGAGCAGTTCTTC. It yields the protein CASSLGHKTYNEQFF. The V call is TRBV12-3 or TRBV12-4, the J call TRBJ2-1, with D hard to call. The length of the CDR3 is 15 residues. Trimming removed 1 base from V and 2 bases from J, with 9 bases in between.

This clonotype was seen many times. The chain carries TRBV5-1 and TRBJ2-7, with TRBD1 matching over 8 bases. This CDR3 is 13 amino acids long. Trimming cost V 4 bases and J 7 bases; bases outside gene matches: 7. Germline V lookup: CDR1 SGHRS, CDR2 YFSETQ. The CDR3 reads CASSRPDRAEQYF. As DNA, the CDR3 is TGCGCCAGCAGCAGACCGGACAGGGCAGAGCAGTACTTC.

In this sample, this clonotype turned up once. V usage is TRBV6-1 and J usage is TRBJ2-7; TRBD2 matches at 9 bases. Germline V CDR1 and CDR2: MNHNS, SASEGT. This CDR3 region has 15 residues. Trimming removed 6 bases from V and 6 bases from J; junction bases left unmatched: 12. The CDR3 loop is CASSPQDSGSGEQYF. The CDR3 DNA reads as TGTGCCAGCAGCCCTCAGGATAGCGGGAGTGGCGAGCAGTACTTC.

This clonotype was found a few times. The genes are TRBV29-1 and TRBJ2-7; 10 nucleotides line up with TRBD2. V shed 5 bases and J 4 bases; nucleotides not matched to a gene: 5. CDR3 length: 13 residues. Germline values: CDR1 SQVTM, CDR2 ANQGSEA. This CDR3 is CSVLAGAAYEQYF. The CDR3 region has the DNA TGCAGCGTTCTAGCGGGAGCCGCGTACGAGCAGTACTTC.

This clonotype was recorded a few times. The chain carries TRBV12-3 or TRBV12-4 and TRBJ1-5; 9 bases align to TRBD1. The CDR3 consists of 15 residues. The ends lost 5 bases at V and 2 bases at J; junction bases unmatched: 4. CDR3 in DNA: TGTGCCAGCAGTAATCGACAGGGGGGCAATCAGCCCCAGCATTTT. Translation gives CASSNRQGGNQPQHF.

This clonotype was picked up many times. The chain combines TRBV4-3 with TRBJ2-2; TRBD2 matches 7 bases. With V trimmed by 0 bases and J by 4 bases, 8 bases remained unmatched. The germline gives CDR1 LGHNA, CDR2 YSLEER. The CDR3 sequence is 17 residues long. The CDR3 nucleotides read TGCGCCAGCAGCCAAGAGGGTCCCGGGGGGTTCACCGGGGAGCTGTTTTTT. It yields the protein CASSQEGPGGFTGELFF.

This clonotype was recorded many times. The genes are TRBV7-9 and TRBJ1-1, with 8 bases lining up with TRBD1. Germline values: CDR1 SEHNR, CDR2 FQNEAQ (reference sequence). This CDR3 comprises 14 residues. Trimming took 1 base from V and 5 from J; bases not matched to a gene: 3. The CDR3 spells CASSLGTGLTEAFF. As DNA, the CDR3 is TGTGCCAGCAGCTTAGGGACAGGGTTAACTGAAGCTTTCTTT.

This clonotype has a count of ten or more. This chain joins TRBV10-3 and TRBJ2-7; D gene unclear. The germline V and J ends were trimmed by 6 bases and 2 bases, with 5 bases remaining between them. CDR3 length: 11 amino acids. Germline V CDR1 and CDR2: ENHRY, SYGVKD. The CDR3 spells CAIREAYEQYF. CDR3 coding DNA: TGTGCCATCAGGGAAGCCTACGAGCAGTACTTC.

This clonotype was seen ten or more times. The rearrangement uses TRBV6-5 and TRBJ2-5; no definite D call. Germline CDR1 reads MNHEY; CDR2 reads SVGAGI. The CDR3 spans 14 residues. Deletions cut 0 bases from V and 4 bases from J, with 9 bases between. In nucleotides, the CDR3 is TGTGCCAGCAGTTACTCGGGCAGGAGAGAGACCCAGTACTTC. Residues: CASSYSGRRETQYF.